The present T cell receptor (beta chain) was sequenced within a study of blood T cell repertoires in COVID-19. Measured with immunoSEQ multiplex PCR; TCRdb has only the in-frame clones, and not every one. The sample includes roughly 300,000 clones, 88% of them seen just once. Sequenced: peripheral blood. The receptor was derived from a man aged 18 to 35 with active or convalescent COVID-19.

DNA of the CDR3: TGTGCCAGCAGCCCCGAACCGGGTAACTCCTACGAGCAGTACTTC. Translation: CASSPEPGNSYEQYF. The V gene is TRBV7-6, the J gene TRBJ2-7; no firm D call. The length of the CDR3 is 15 residues. V was pared by 5 bases and J by 0 bases, with 14 bases between. Germline V lookup: CDR1 SGHVS, CDR2 FNYEAQ.